The sequence of this T cell receptor beta chain was determined in a study of CD8+CD57+ T cells in acquired aplastic anemia. CDR1 is SGHAT, CDR2 FQDESV, per germline (reference sequence). With V trimmed by 5 bases and J by 2 bases, 7 bases remained unmatched. The CDR3 length is 15 residues. In its sample, this clonotype was seen once. Patients chosen for sequencing had shown CD8+CD57+ cell expansion by flow cytometry. Genomic DNA, the template, was used for profiling of the TCR beta VDJ and CDR3. TCRdb reprocessed the reads via MiXCR and lists one record per CDR3 protein. The table records 150,000 to 200,000 distinct CDR3 sequences, roughly 43% of them present only once.

This TCR was sampled from a human donor with aplastic anemia. Sequencing used sorted CD4+, CD8+, or CD8+CD57+ T cells (not recorded which) from PBMCs. This chain uses TRBV11-1 with TRBJ2-3; 7 nucleotides agree with TRBD1. CDR3 residues: CASSPTGVTTDTQYF. The CDR3 nucleotides read TGTGCCAGCAGCCCAACAGGGGTAACCACAGATACGCAGTATTTT.